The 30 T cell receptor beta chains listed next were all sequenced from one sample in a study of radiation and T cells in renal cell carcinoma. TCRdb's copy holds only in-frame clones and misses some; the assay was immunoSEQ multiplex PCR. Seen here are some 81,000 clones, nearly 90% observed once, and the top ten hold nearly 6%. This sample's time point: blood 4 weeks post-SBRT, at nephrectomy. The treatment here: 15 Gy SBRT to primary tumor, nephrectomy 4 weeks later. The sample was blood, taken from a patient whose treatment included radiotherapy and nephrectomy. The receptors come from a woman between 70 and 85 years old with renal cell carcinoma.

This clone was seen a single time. The CDR3 sequence is CAWSANWDTLYNEQFF. Here the CDR3 DNA reads TGTGCCTGGAGCGCAAATTGGGACACTTTATACAATGAGCAGTTCTTC. The rearrangement uses TRBV30 and TRBJ2-1; a possible D gene is TRBD1 (6 bases). Germline lookup yields CDR1 GTSNPN and CDR2 SVGIG (reference sequence). Trimming took 3 bases from V and 4 from J, leaving 19 bases between them. The CDR3 covers 16 residues.

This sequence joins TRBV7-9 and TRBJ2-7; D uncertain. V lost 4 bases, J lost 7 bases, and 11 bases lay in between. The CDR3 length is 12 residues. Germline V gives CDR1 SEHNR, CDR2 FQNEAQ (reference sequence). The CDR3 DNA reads TGTGCCAGCAGCTCCTCTTTGGGGGAGCAGTACTTC. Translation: CASSSSLGEQYF.

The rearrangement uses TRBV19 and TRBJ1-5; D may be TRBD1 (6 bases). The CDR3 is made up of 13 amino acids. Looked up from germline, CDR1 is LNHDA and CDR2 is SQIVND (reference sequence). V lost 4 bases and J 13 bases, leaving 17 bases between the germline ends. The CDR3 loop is CASSRGGEKGQHF. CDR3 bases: TGTGCCAGTAGTAGAGGGGGGGAAAAGGGGCAGCATTTT.

The CDR3 sequence is CASSQDSGPYEQYF. The CDR3 DNA is TGCGCCAGCAGCCAAGATTCTGGGCCCTACGAGCAGTACTTC. This rearrangement joins TRBV4-1 to TRBJ2-7, with no clear D. The germline V gene encodes CDR1 MGHRA and CDR2 YSYEKL. Deletions cut 0 bases from V and 2 bases from J, with 8 bases between. This CDR3 is 14 amino acids long.

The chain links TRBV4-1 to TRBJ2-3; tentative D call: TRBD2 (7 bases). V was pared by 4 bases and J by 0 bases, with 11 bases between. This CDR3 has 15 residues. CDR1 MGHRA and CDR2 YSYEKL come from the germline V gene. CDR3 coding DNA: TGCGCCAGCAGCCTAGGGGGGGAGAGCACAGATACGCAGTATTTT. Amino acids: CASSLGGESTDTQYF.

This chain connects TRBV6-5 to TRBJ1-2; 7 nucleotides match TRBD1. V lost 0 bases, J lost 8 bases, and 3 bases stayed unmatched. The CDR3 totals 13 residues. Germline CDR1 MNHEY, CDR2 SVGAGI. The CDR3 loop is CASSYSTGSGYTF. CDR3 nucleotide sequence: TGTGCCAGCAGTTACTCGACAGGGAGCGGCTACACCTTC.

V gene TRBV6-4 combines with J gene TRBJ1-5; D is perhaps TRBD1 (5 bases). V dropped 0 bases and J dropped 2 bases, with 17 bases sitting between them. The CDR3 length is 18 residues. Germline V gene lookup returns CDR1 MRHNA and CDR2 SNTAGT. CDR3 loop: CASSDSKLGHWGNQPQHF. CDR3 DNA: TGTGCCAGCAGTGACTCGAAGCTTGGACACTGGGGCAATCAGCCCCAGCATTTT.

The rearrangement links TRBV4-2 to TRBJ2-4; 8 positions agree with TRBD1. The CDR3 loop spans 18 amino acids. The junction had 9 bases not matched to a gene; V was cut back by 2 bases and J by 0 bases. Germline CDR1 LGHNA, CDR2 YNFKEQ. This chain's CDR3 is CASSQNPGTGLAKNIQYF. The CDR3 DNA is TGTGCCAGCAGCCAAAACCCCGGGACAGGACTAGCCAAAAACATTCAGTACTTC.

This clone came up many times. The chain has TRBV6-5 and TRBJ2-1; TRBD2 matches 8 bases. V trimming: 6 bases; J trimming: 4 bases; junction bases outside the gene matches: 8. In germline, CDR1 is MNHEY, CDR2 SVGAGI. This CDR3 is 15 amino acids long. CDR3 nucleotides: TGTGCCAGCAGCCCCCTACTAGCGGTGTACAATGAGCAGTTCTTC. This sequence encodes CASSPLLAVYNEQFF.

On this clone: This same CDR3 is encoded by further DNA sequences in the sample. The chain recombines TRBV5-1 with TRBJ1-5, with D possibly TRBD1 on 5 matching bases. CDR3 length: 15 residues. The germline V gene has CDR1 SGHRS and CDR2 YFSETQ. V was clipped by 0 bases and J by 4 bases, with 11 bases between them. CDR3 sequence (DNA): TGCGCCAGCAGCTTGGGCGGAGACAGAAATCAGCCCCAGCATTTT. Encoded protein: CASSLGGDRNQPQHF.

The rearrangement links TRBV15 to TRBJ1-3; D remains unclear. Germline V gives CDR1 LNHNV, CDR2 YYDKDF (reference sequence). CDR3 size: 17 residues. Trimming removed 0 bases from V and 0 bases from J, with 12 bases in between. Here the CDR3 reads CATSRDSRGRSGNTIYF. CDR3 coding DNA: TGTGCCACCAGCAGAGATTCGCGAGGACGCTCTGGAAACACCATATATTTT.

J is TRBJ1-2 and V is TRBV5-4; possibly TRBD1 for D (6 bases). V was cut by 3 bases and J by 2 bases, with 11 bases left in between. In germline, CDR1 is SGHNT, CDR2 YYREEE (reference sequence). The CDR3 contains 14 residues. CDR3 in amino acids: CASSSEGTNYGYTF. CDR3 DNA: TGTGCCAGCAGCTCGGAGGGGACAAACTATGGCTACACCTTC.

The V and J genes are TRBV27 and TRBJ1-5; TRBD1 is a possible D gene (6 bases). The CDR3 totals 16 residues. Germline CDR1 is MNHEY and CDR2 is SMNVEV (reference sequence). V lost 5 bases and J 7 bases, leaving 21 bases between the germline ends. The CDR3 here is CASSPKQGHRIQPQHF. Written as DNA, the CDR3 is TGTGCCAGCAGTCCCAAACAGGGACATCGGATACAGCCCCAGCATTTT.

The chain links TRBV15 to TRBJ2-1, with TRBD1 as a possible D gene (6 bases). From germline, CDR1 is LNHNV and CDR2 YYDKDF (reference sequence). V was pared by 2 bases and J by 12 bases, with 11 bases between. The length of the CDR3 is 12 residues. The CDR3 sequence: CATSRQGTGQFF. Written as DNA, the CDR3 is TGTGCCACCAGCAGACAGGGGACGGGGCAGTTCTTC.

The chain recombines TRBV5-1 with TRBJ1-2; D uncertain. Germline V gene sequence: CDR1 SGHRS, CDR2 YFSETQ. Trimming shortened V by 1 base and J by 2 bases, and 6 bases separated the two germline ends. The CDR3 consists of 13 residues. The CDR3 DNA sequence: TGCGCCAGCAGCTTGACGGTAAACTATGGCTACACCTTC. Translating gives CASSLTVNYGYTF.

CDR3 coding DNA: TGTGCCAGCAGCTTATTACTAGCGGGGGATCAAGAGACCCAGTACTTC. This sequence encodes CASSLLLAGDQETQYF. The chain combines TRBV5-6 with TRBJ2-5, with TRBD2 matching 11 bases. Germline CDR1 reads SGHDT; CDR2 reads YYEEEE. CDR3 size: 16 residues. With 2 bases clipped from V and 2 bases from J, the junction kept 5 bases outside the gene matches.

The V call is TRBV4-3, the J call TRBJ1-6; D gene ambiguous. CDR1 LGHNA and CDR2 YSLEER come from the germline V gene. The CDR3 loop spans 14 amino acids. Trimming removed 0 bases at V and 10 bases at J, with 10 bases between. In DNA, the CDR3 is TGCGCCAGCAGCCAAGAGCGGAGGAGGTCACCCCTCCACTTT. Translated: CASSQERRRSPLHF.

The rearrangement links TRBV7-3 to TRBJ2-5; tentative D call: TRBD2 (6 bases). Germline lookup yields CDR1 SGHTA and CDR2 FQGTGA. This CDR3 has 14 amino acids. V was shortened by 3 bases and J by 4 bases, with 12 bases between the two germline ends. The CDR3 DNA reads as TGTGCCAGCAGCTTCGCGGGGAAGGGAGAGACCCAGTACTTC. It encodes CASSFAGKGETQYF.

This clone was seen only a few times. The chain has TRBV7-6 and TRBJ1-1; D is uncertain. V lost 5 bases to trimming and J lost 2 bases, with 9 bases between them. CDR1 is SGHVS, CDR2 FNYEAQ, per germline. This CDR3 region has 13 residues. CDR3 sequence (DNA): TGTGCCAGCAGCCAGACTCTTAACACTGAAGCTTTCTTT. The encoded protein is CASSQTLNTEAFF.

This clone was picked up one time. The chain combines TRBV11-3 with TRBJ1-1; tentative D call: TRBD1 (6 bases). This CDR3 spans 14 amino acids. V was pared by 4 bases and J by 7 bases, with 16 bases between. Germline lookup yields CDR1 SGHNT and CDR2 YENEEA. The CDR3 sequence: CASSSFGGRDEAFF. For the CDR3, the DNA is TGTGCCAGCAGCTCGTTCGGGGGGCGGGATGAAGCTTTCTTT.

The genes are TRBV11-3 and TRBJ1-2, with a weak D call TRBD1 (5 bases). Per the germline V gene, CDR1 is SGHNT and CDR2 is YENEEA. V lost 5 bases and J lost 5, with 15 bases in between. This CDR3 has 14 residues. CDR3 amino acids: CASSPRDGRYGYTF. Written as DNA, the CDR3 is TGTGCCAGCAGCCCCCGGGACGGTAGATATGGCTACACCTTC. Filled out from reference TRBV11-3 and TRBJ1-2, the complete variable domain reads EAGVVQSPRYKIIEKKQPVAFWCNPISGHNTLYWYLQNLGQGPELLIRYENEEAVDDSQLPKDRFSAERLKGVDSTLKIQPAELGDSAVYLCASSPRDGRYGYTFGSGTRLTVV.

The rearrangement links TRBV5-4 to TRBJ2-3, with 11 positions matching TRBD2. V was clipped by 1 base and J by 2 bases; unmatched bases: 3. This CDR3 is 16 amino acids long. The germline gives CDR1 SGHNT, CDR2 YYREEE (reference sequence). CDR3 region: CASSLPTSGVTDTQYF. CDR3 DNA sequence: TGTGCCAGCAGCTTGCCGACTAGCGGGGTCACAGATACGCAGTATTTT. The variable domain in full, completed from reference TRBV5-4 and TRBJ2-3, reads ETGVTQSPTHLIKTRGQQVTLRCSSQSGHNTVSWYQQALGQGPQFIFQYYREEENGRGNFPPRFSGLQFPNYSSELNVNALELDDSALYLCASSLPTSGVTDTQYFGPGTRLTVL.

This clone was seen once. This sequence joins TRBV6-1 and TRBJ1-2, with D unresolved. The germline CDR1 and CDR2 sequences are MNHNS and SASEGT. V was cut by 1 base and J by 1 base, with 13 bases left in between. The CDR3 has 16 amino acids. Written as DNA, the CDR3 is TGTGCCAGCAGTGAAGATGGAGGACCCTTTAACTATGGCTACACCTTC. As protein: CASSEDGGPFNYGYTF.

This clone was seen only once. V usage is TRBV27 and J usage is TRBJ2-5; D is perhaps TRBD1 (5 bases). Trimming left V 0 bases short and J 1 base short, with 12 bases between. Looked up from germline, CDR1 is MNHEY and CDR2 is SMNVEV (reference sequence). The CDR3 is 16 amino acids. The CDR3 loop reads CASSLSTGFSQETQYF. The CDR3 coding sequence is TGTGCCAGCAGTTTATCTACAGGTTTCTCCCAAGAGACCCAGTACTTC.

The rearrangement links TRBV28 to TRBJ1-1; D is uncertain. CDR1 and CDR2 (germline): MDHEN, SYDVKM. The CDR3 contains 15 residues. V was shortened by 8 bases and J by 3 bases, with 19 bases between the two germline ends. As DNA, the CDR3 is TGTGCCAGCGTCAGTGTCGGAGGGCGGGACACTGAAGCTTTCTTT. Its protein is CASVSVGGRDTEAFF.

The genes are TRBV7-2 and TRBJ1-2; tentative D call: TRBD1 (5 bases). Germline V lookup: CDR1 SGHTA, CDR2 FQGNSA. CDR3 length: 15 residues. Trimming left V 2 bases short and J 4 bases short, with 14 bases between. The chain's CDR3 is CASSLRQGVSYGYTF. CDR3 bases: TGTGCCAGCAGCTTAAGGCAGGGAGTGAGCTATGGCTACACCTTC.

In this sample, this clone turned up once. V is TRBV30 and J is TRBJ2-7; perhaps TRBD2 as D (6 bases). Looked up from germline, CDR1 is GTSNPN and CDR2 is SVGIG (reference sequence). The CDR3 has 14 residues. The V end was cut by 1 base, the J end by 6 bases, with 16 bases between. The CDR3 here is CAWSDGGKTGEQYF. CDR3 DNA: TGTGCCTGGAGTGATGGAGGGAAGACTGGCGAGCAGTACTTC.

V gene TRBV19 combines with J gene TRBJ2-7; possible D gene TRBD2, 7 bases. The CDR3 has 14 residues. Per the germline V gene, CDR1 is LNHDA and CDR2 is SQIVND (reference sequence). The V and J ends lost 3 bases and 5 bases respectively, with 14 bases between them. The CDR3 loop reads CASSMGRGSNEQYF. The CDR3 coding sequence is TGTGCCAGTAGTATGGGGAGGGGGAGCAACGAGCAGTACTTC.

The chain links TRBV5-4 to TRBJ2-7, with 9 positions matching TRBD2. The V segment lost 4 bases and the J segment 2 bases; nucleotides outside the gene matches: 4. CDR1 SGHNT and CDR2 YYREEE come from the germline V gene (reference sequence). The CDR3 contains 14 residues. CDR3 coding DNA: TGTGCCAGCAGCCGAGCGGGGGGTGCCTACGAGCAGTACTTC. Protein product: CASSRAGGAYEQYF.

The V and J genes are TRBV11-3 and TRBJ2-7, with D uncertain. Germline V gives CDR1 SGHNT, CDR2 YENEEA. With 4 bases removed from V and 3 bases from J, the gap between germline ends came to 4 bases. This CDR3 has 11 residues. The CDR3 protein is CASSSNYEQYF. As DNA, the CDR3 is TGTGCCAGCAGCTCCAACTACGAGCAGTACTTC.